This TCR beta chain was identified during a study of response to subunit inactivated influenza vaccine. Notes on this clonotype: The antigen is not known.

Study results and limitations: The authors proposed limited new T cell recruitment per seasonal influenza vaccination.

MiXCR was run by TCRdb on the RT-PCR reads, yielding one entry per CDR3 protein. The data hold 200,000 to 300,000 distinct CDR3 sequences, with less than 15% observed a single time. Trimming pared 5 bases from V and 7 bases from J, leaving 15 bases between. The germline CDR1 and CDR2 sequences are MNHEY and SVGEGT. The CDR3 runs 15 residues. This chain links TRBV6-2 or TRBV6-3 with TRBJ1-6; D call uncertain. This receptor was obtained from a man in his forties or fifties who received an inactivated influenza vaccine. Sequences were derived from non-naive T cells sorted from PBMCs, sampled less than 15 days before vaccination. In DNA, the CDR3 is TGTGCCAGCAGTAGCCGGTCACACGGCAATTCACCCCTCCACTTT. This translates into CASSSRSHGNSPLHF.